This T cell receptor (beta chain) was recovered during a study of spatial heterogeneity in lung cancer (dated by TCRdb to between 2018 and 2021). Regarding the study in general: Beta-chain transcripts were consistently detected in greater numbers than alpha-chain transcripts, which likely reflected higher beta-chain transcript abundance. In tumor regions, TCR transcript counts showed a strong correlation with a T cell transcriptional module score from matched bulk RNA-seq. In the raw uncorrected reads, each unique combination of TCR and UMI appeared more than ten times on average. In non-small cell lung cancer, the study made a quantitative comparison of TCR alpha and beta repertoires among multiple tumor regions, matched nontumor lung and blood. The study linked features of the TCR repertoire to counts of nonsynonymous mutations, which were determined by whole-exome sequencing of tumor tissue. At surgery, both alpha and beta chains were TCR-sequenced in 200 to 250 tumor regions, about 61 matched nontumor lung samples and around 50 PBMC samples.

This clonotype was counted many times. Its antigen is still unknown. No much larger clone is present one base from it, and per-base qualities are unavailable. Found in a library prepared for alpha chains, this beta chain is an off-target read, and its abundance has little meaning. From the cysteine through the phenylalanine, the CDR3 covers 15 amino acids. Only CDR3 DNA remains: 45 bases, in frame from the first base. The germline V gene encodes CDR1 ENHRY and CDR2 SYGVKD. The germline V and J ends show losses of 6 bases and 8 bases respectively, and no gene match explains 9 bases of the junction. The paper's findings and limits, for the study overall: The tumor nonsynonymous mutation count correlated with the number of expanded intratumoral alpha and beta TCRs. Additional single-cell paired TCR alpha and beta sequencing was considered necessary to confirm, at a functional level, the hypothesis that regional TCRs recognize regional mutations. TCR-seq coverage of tumor T cells was estimated at only roughly 6.5% for alpha chains and 11% to 15% for beta chains. Counts of ubiquitous and regional expanded TCRs correlated with counts of ubiquitous and regional nonsynonymous mutations, respectively.

The sample's time point, from its label and the paper: sample taken at primary tumor resection. Samples were obtained from approximately 77 patients with early-stage, untreated non-small cell lung cancer from the lung TRACERx cohort. Whole RNA extracted from tumor and nontumor lung tissue, or from cryopreserved PBMC samples, was used for TCR sequencing without cell sorting. Only patients with enough RNA available from two or more tumor regions were chosen for TCR sequencing. Tumor and adjacent nontumor lung specimens were reviewed by a lung pathologist before selection. The receptor library was made with 5' RACE. Sequencing took place on a NextSeq 500. To allow correction of PCR and sequencing errors, the TCR library protocol tagged every TCR cDNA molecule with a unique molecular identifier. The study's own analysis went as follows. Decombinator tools were used for TCR identification, UMI-based error correction and CDR3 extraction. TCRs above a frequency of 2 per 1,000, corresponding to the top 1% of the tumor frequency distribution, were defined as expanded. Expanded tumor TCRs statistically deemed absent (corrected P<0.05) from at least one tumor region were classed as regional, and all other expanded tumor TCRs were classed as ubiquitous. Renyi diversity was calculated using the R vegan package after each repertoire was subsampled 100 times to 5,000 TCRs. CDR3 similarity networks were built from amino acid triplet string-kernel similarity, with CDR3s being connected when pairwise similarity was above 0.82. The raw public data were reprocessed by TCRdb itself: fastp quality trimming at Q25, MiXCR clonotype calling, in-frame beta chains only. CDR3 protein duplicates are merged, each entry listing the most common genes and DNA. TCRdb, not the authors, supplied the V and J calls. The sample yields 9,700 or so distinct CDR3 sequences; about 5.7% were counted once. The ten largest make up around 10% of the sample.

This chain is built from TRBV10-3 and TRBJ2-1; 11 central bases correspond to TRBD2. The specimen was lung tumor tissue, collected at surgery. This receptor was obtained from a male donor with early-stage non-small cell lung cancer. Here the CDR3 is given as CAISASGGSIYEQFF. In nucleotides, the sequence is TGTGCCATCAGCGCTAGCGGGGGGTCTATCTATGAGCAGTTCTTC.